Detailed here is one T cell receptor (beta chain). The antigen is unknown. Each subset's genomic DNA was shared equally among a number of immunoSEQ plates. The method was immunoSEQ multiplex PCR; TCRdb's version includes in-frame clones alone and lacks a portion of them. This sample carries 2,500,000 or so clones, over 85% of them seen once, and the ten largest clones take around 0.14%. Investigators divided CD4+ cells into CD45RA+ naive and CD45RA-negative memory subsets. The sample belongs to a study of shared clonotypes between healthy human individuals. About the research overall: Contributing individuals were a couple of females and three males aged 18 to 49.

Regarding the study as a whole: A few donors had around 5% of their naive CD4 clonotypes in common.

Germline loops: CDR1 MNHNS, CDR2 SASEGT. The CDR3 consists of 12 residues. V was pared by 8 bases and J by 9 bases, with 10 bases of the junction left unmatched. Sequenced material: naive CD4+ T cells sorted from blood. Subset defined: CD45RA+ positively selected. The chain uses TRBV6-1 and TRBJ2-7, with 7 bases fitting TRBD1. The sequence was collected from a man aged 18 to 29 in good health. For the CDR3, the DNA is TGTGCCAGCGGACAGGCCGTACGTGTGCAGTACTTC. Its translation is CASGQAVRVQYF.